This is a list of T cell receptor beta chains from one sample in a study of blood T cell repertoires in COVID-19. The table came from immunoSEQ multiplex PCR; TCRdb's copy has only in-frame clones and leaves some out. The sample has under 300,000 clones, roughly 90% seen once. Sequencing was done on a sample of peripheral blood. The origin of the receptors is a woman between 40 and 50 years old who had recovered from COVID-19. Both conserved end residues are part of each CDR3. D genes are given only for firm matches. The listing skips clone size in some rows; elsewhere it reads once, few, many or a size class.

-	TRBV5-5	TRBD2	TRBJ2-7	CASSPRGTSGTYEQYF	TGTGCCAGCAGTCCGAGGGGGACTAGCGGAACCTACGAGCAGTACTTC
-	TRBV18	TRBD1	TRBJ1-3	CASSPAGTDINTIYF	TGTGCCAGCTCACCGGCCGGGACAGACATAAACACCATATATTTT
-	TRBV12-5	TRBD2	TRBJ2-1	CASALAGNNEQFF	TGTGCTAGTGCACTAGCGGGAAACAATGAGCAGTTCTTC
-	TRBV6-4	TRBD2	TRBJ2-7	CASGGTIPGLATGEQYF	TGTGCCAGCGGGGGGACAATTCCGGGACTAGCGACTGGTGAGCAGTACTTC
-	TRBV7-2	TRBD1	TRBJ2-6	CASTRTGFWAGANVLTF	TGTGCCAGCACCAGGACAGGGTTCTGGGCTGGGGCCAACGTCCTGACTTTC
-	TRBV7-9	-	TRBJ2-3	CASSLDLVTDTQYF	TGTGCCAGCAGCTTAGACCTAGTCACAGATACGCAGTATTTT
-	TRBV7-2	-	TRBJ2-7	CASSLRGIEQYF	TGTGCCAGCAGCTTACGTGGCATTGAGCAGTACTTC
-	TRBV12-3/TRBV12-4	-	TRBJ1-2	CASSYGQYIYTF	TGTGCCAGCAGTTATGGGCAGTACATCTACACCTTC
-	TRBV7-2	-	TRBJ1-2	CASSPDTHYGYTF	TGTGCCAGCAGCCCGGACACCCACTATGGCTACACCTTC
-	TRBV15	-	TRBJ2-1	CATSRGGGNHNEQFF	TGTGCCACCAGCAGAGGTGGCGGGAATCACAATGAGCAGTTCTTC
-	TRBV19	-	TRBJ2-1	CASSADGEDEQFF	TGTGCCAGTAGTGCGGACGGGGAGGATGAGCAGTTCTTC
-	TRBV28	-	TRBJ1-6	CASSFRVESSPLHF	TGTGCCAGCAGTTTCAGGGTGGAGAGTTCACCCCTCCACTTT
once	TRBV11-3	-	TRBJ2-2	CASSYSRQGLNTGELFF	TGTGCCAGCAGCTACTCCCGGCAGGGCTTAAACACCGGGGAGCTGTTTTTT
-	TRBV19	TRBD1	TRBJ2-7	CASSPGQGLEQYF	TGTGCCAGTAGTCCGGGACAGGGTCTCGAGCAGTACTTC
few	TRBV5-1	-	TRBJ2-6	CASSLEFRASGANVLTF	TGCGCCAGCAGCTTGGAGTTCCGAGCATCTGGGGCCAACGTCCTGACTTTC
-	TRBV7-2	-	TRBJ1-2	CASSPFDSPYGYTF	TGTGCCAGCAGTCCTTTCGACAGTCCCTATGGCTACACCTTC
-	TRBV19	TRBD1	TRBJ1-5	CASSLRQGSNQPQHF	TGTGCCAGTAGTCTGCGACAGGGTAGCAATCAGCCCCAGCATTTT
-	TRBV19	TRBD2	TRBJ2-6	CASSMGLTSGTGANVLTF	TGTGCCAGTAGTATGGGGTTGACTAGCGGGACTGGGGCCAACGTCCTGACTTTC
-	TRBV12-3/TRBV12-4	TRBD1	TRBJ1-4	CASRRDSNEKLFF	TGTGCCAGCAGACGGGACAGTAATGAAAAACTGTTTTTT
-	TRBV6-4	-	TRBJ1-2	CASSSGPQTSYGYTF	TGTGCCAGCAGTAGCGGACCACAAACTTCTTATGGCTACACCTTC
many	TRBV27	TRBD2	TRBJ2-1	CASRPTSGSVNEQFF	TGTGCCAGTCGTCCGACTAGCGGGAGTGTAAATGAGCAGTTCTTC
-	TRBV21-1	-	TRBJ1-5	CASSKVPRRAQKLTSNQPQHF	TGTGCCAGCAGCAAAGTCCCTCGGCGGGCCCAGAAACTGACGAGCAATCAGCCCCAGCATTTT
-	TRBV5-1	-	TRBJ1-3	CASSSSDSLSGNTIYF	TGCGCCAGCAGCTCTTCCGACAGTTTATCTGGAAACACCATATATTTT
-	TRBV6-2/TRBV6-3	-	TRBJ2-3	CASSYGGALGEDTQYF	TGTGCCAGCAGTTACGGGGGGGCCTTGGGAGAAGATACGCAGTATTTT
-	TRBV5-1	-	TRBJ2-1	CASSSTSTSYNEQFF	TGCGCCAGCAGCTCCACTAGCACATCTTACAATGAGCAGTTCTTC
-	TRBV29-1	TRBD1	TRBJ1-3	CSVAGTGLGSGNTIYF	TGCAGCGTCGCCGGGACAGGGTTGGGGTCTGGAAACACCATATATTTT
-	TRBV4-1	TRBD1	TRBJ1-1	CASSQDGTGRNTEAFF	TGCGCCAGCAGCCAAGATGGGACAGGGCGGAACACTGAAGCTTTCTTT
-	TRBV19	-	TRBJ2-5	CASSPGDTMQETQYF	TGTGCCAGTAGTCCTGGGGACACGATGCAAGAGACCCAGTACTTC
-	TRBV9	-	TRBJ2-1	CASSVEGQYSYNEQFF	TGTGCCAGCAGCGTAGAAGGACAGTACTCCTACAATGAGCAGTTCTTC
-	TRBV7-9	-	TRBJ1-4	CASSLGPVATNEKLFF	TGTGCCAGCAGCTTAGGTCCGGTTGCAACTAATGAAAAACTGTTTTTT
-	TRBV19	-	TRBJ2-6	CASSIDSTSGANVLTF	TGTGCCAGTAGTATCGACAGTACCTCTGGGGCCAACGTCCTGACTTTC
once	TRBV7-3	TRBD2	TRBJ2-5	CASSAGLAGSQETQYF	TGTGCCAGCAGCGCGGGACTAGCGGGGAGCCAAGAGACCCAGTACTTC
-	TRBV6-2/TRBV6-3	-	TRBJ1-1	CASSYGRGSTEAFF	TGTGCCAGCAGTTACGGTCGGGGTTCCACTGAAGCTTTCTTT
-	TRBV10-3	TRBD1	TRBJ2-7	CAIKEGTGYEQYF	TGTGCCATCAAAGAAGGGACAGGCTACGAGCAGTACTTC
-	TRBV6-2/TRBV6-3	TRBD1	TRBJ2-3	CASSYFDRVSTDTQYF	TGTGCCAGCAGTTACTTCGACAGGGTCAGCACAGATACGCAGTATTTT
-	TRBV6-5	-	TRBJ2-3	CASTGGLRTDTQYF	TGTGCCAGCACTGGAGGTTTGAGGACAGATACGCAGTATTTT
-	TRBV6-2/TRBV6-3	TRBD1	TRBJ2-5	CASSRQGLLQETQYF	TGTGCCAGCAGCCGACAGGGCCTTCTCCAAGAGACCCAGTACTTC
-	TRBV6-5	TRBD1	TRBJ2-5	CASRGTGGRKTQYF	TGTGCCAGCAGGGGGACAGGGGGCAGGAAGACCCAGTACTTC
-	TRBV18	-	TRBJ1-1	CASSPLEVGTEAFF	TGTGCCAGCTCACCACTAGAGGTTGGCACTGAAGCTTTCTTT
-	TRBV7-9	TRBD1	TRBJ1-2	CASSPGTGNDYGYTF	TGTGCCAGCAGCCCGGGGACAGGGAATGACTATGGCTACACCTTC
-	TRBV5-1	-	TRBJ2-1	CASSFLQKNEQFF	TGCGCCAGCAGCTTCTTACAGAAGAATGAGCAGTTCTTC
-	TRBV3-1/TRBV3-2	TRBD1	TRBJ1-3	CASSPDRPSRGNTIYF	TGTGCCAGCAGCCCGGACAGGCCTTCGCGGGGAAACACCATATATTTT
-	TRBV7-2	-	TRBJ2-5	CASSLARSGKQETQYF	TGTGCCAGCAGCTTAGCGCGCTCAGGGAAACAAGAGACCCAGTACTTC
-	TRBV6-5	-	TRBJ1-6	CASSYALGRVNSPLHF	TGTGCCAGCAGTTACGCCCTAGGCAGGGTAAATTCACCCCTCCACTTT
-	TRBV11-2	-	TRBJ2-7	CASSLGRLDYEQYF	TGTGCCAGCAGCTTGGGGCGTCTCGACTACGAGCAGTACTTC
-	TRBV3-1/TRBV3-2	TRBD1	TRBJ1-2	CASSQRDRGYGYTF	TGTGCCAGCAGCCAACGGGACAGGGGCTATGGCTACACCTTC
few	TRBV19	-	TRBJ2-2	CASSIGGRERLFF	TGTGCCAGTAGTATTGGCGGTCGGGAGCGCCTGTTTTTT
-	TRBV27	TRBD2	TRBJ2-3	CASSSGLAGVTDTQYF	TGTGCCAGCAGTTCGGGACTAGCGGGGGTCACAGATACGCAGTATTTT
-	TRBV30	-	TRBJ2-7	CAWTTGEFSYEQYF	TGTGCCTGGACGACGGGAGAGTTTTCCTACGAGCAGTACTTC
-	TRBV7-9	-	TRBJ1-1	CASSLEEPEMNTEAFF	TGTGCCAGCAGCTTAGAGGAGCCCGAAATGAACACTGAAGCTTTCTTT
-	TRBV15	-	TRBJ2-3	CATSRQLSGTDTQYF	TGTGCCACCAGCAGGCAGTTATCAGGCACAGATACGCAGTATTTT
-	TRBV18	TRBD1	TRBJ1-4	CASSQLGTGWEKLFF	TGTGCCAGCTCACAACTCGGGACAGGTTGGGAAAAACTGTTTTTT
-	TRBV18	-	TRBJ2-1	CASSHDRAGHEQFF	TGTGCCAGCTCACACGACAGGGCGGGACATGAGCAGTTCTTC
-	TRBV7-3	-	TRBJ2-1	CASSPKYNEQFF	TGTGCCAGCAGCCCAAAATACAATGAGCAGTTCTTC
once	TRBV6-5	-	TRBJ1-6	CASRRNREGALHF	TGTGCCAGCAGGCGGAACAGGGAGGGAGCCCTCCACTTT
-	TRBV6-5	TRBD1	TRBJ1-4	CASSFDRGGNEKLFF	TGTGCCAGCAGTTTCGACAGGGGAGGAAATGAAAAACTGTTTTTT
-	TRBV15	-	TRBJ2-7	CATSRDDAAGRAYEQYF	TGTGCCACCAGCAGAGATGATGCGGCGGGACGGGCTTACGAGCAGTACTTC
-	TRBV4-1	TRBD2	TRBJ2-3	CASSLGLAGLRPSSTDTQYF	TGCGCCAGCAGCCTCGGACTAGCGGGGTTAAGACCCTCTAGCACAGATACGCAGTATTTT